This T cell receptor beta chain is from a study of CD8 T cells in Susac syndrome. Reverse transcription used roughly 0.45 to 1 ug RNA and random hexamers. The CDR3 of TCR beta was amplified by immunoSEQ multiplex PCR across 54 Vbeta and 13 Jbeta. TCRdb recomputed calls from the immunoSEQ multiplex PCR reads with MiXCR, one row per CDR3 protein. Of tens of thousands of distinct CDR3 sequences in the sample, over 75% are singletons; the top ten hold 0.5% to 0.6%. In blood CD8+ and CD4+ T cells, TCR beta underwent sequencing. Treatment-naive patients with stable or active relapsing-remitting disease were the multiple sclerosis controls. TEMRA cells were FACS-enriched, and CD8+ and CD4+ T cells were isolated negatively. Looked up from germline, CDR1 is MNHEY and CDR2 is SMNVEV (reference sequence). The ends were cut back, 2 bases at V and 6 bases at J, with 13 bases in the middle. This CDR3 is 14 amino acids long.

Source material: CD8+ T cells from PBMCs. V usage is TRBV27 and J usage is TRBJ1-1; perhaps TRBD1 as D (6 bases). This TCR came from a human donor with multiple sclerosis. CDR3 amino acids: CASSLGGALPEAFF. The CDR3, as DNA: TGTGCCAGCAGTTTAGGGGGGGCGCTCCCTGAAGCTTTCTTT.